One and the same sample provided the 14 T cell receptor beta chains below, sequenced in a study of Graves' ophthalmopathy and Graves' hyperthyroidism (dated by TCRdb to the late 2010s). The sequencer was an Illumina HiSeq 2000. TCR beta CDR3 regions were amplified from RNA transcripts for repertoire sequencing. The first round was an RT-PCR using HTBI primers with the Qiagen OneStep RT-PCR kit, and this first round was followed by a second-round multiplex PCR, then size selection and purification. The public sequencing data were trimmed at Q25 with fastp and processed into clonotypes with MiXCR by TCRdb, which kept only in-frame beta chains. Under each unique CDR3 protein, matching rows form one entry showing the most common genes and DNA. This sample comprises fewer than 250,000 distinct CDR3 sequences, 29% of them detected only once. The ten largest clones take up over 7.5% of the sample. The source material was peripheral blood. The receptors were sampled from a man aged 50 or older with Graves' ophthalmopathy. Donor details come from another sample of the same person, matched by shared clones.

Many counts were recorded for this clonotype. The gene calls are TRBV28 and TRBJ1-3; D unclear. The ends were cut back, 7 bases at V and 9 bases at J, with 16 bases in the middle. This CDR3 has 13 amino acids. Germline assignment: CDR1 MDHEN and CDR2 SYDVKM. DNA of the CDR3: TGTGCCAGCATATCGGGTAGCCGAGGCACCATATATTTT. Translation gives CASISGSRGTIYF.

This clonotype was seen at least ten times. J is TRBJ1-3 and V is TRBV12-3 or TRBV12-4; D unclear. V shed 5 bases and J shed 2 bases, with 10 bases lying between them. The CDR3 totals 14 residues. CDR3 nucleotides: TGTGCCAGCAGTCGCCGGGGAGCTGGAAACACCATATATTTT. Its protein is CASSRRGAGNTIYF.

This clonotype showed up many times. J is TRBJ2-2 and V is TRBV20-1; possibly TRBD2 for D (6 bases). V was pared by 3 bases and J by 5 bases, with 10 bases between. The CDR3 consists of 13 residues. The germline gives CDR1 DFQATT, CDR2 SNEGSKA (reference sequence). CDR3: CSARAGWTGELFF. For the CDR3, the DNA is TGCAGTGCTAGGGCGGGATGGACCGGGGAGCTGTTTTTT.

The chain recombines TRBV12-3 or TRBV12-4 with TRBJ1-5; TRBD1 might be the D (5 bases). V lost 5 bases to trimming and J lost 3 bases, with 8 bases between them. This CDR3 spans 13 amino acids. The DNA for the CDR3 is TGTGCCAGCAGTGGGGACCACAATCAGCCCCAGCATTTT. Protein: CASSGDHNQPQHF.

The V call is TRBV19, the J call TRBJ2-2, with unresolved D. Between the trimmed V and J ends, which lost 3 bases and 3 bases, there was a span of 5 bases. Germline CDR1 LNHDA, CDR2 SQIVND (reference sequence). This CDR3 region has 13 residues. CDR3 DNA: TGTGCCAGTAGTATGTGGGACACCGGGGAGCTGTTTTTT. It specifies CASSMWDTGELFF.

The chain combines TRBV4-3 with TRBJ1-1; D is unclear. The CDR3 is made up of 15 amino acids. Germline-derived CDR1 and CDR2 are LGHNA and YSLEER. Trimming cost V 0 bases and J 6 bases, with 14 bases left between them. CDR3 bases: TGCGCCAGCAGCCAAGATAGTCGTAGTGGGGCTGAAGCTTTCTTT. It specifies CASSQDSRSGAEAFF.

This clonotype has a single count. This chain joins TRBV6-2 or TRBV6-3 and TRBJ1-5, with 7 bases fitting TRBD1. V was clipped by 6 bases and J by 0 bases; unmatched bases: 11. This CDR3 comprises 17 residues. The germline V gene has CDR1 MNHEY and CDR2 SVGEGT. CDR3 sequence reads: CASRIVGTVNSNQPQHF. The CDR3 nucleotides read TGTGCCAGCAGGATTGTAGGGACAGTCAATAGCAATCAGCCCCAGCATTTT.

For this clonotype: An end of the junction does not agree with germline; a read error may underlie this. The chain combines TRBV2 with TRBJ2-3; D is possibly TRBD1 (6 bases). This CDR3 spans 16 amino acids. In germline, CDR1 is SNHLY, CDR2 FYNNEI. The CDR3 loop reads CASRVETGPLTGTQYF. Written as DNA, the CDR3 is TGTGCCAGCAGAGTAGAAACAGGGCCCCTCACAGGTACGCAGTATTTT.

There are many counts of this clonotype. The rearrangement links TRBV29-1 to TRBJ2-2; D is unclear. Trimming shortened V by 4 bases and J by 0 bases, and 6 bases separated the two germline ends. The CDR3 contains 13 residues. CDR1 is SQVTM, CDR2 ANQGSEA, per germline. The chain's CDR3 is CSVAPTNTGELFF. The CDR3 DNA is TGCAGCGTTGCCCCCACGAACACCGGGGAGCTGTTTTTT.

This clonotype was seen repeatedly, ten times or more. The V call is TRBV7-2, the J call TRBJ1-2; D not certain. V was clipped by 4 bases and J by 1 base, with 7 bases between them. Germline lookup yields CDR1 SGHTA and CDR2 FQGNSA. The CDR3 consists of 13 residues. CDR3 bases: TGTGCCAGCAGCTCGGCCCTTAACTATGGCTACACCTTC. Its translation is CASSSALNYGYTF.

The V gene is TRBV7-3, the J gene TRBJ1-5, with 8 positions matching TRBD1. Germline assignment: CDR1 SGHTA and CDR2 FQGTGA. J was trimmed by 9 bases and V by 5 bases; bases with no gene match: 9. This CDR3 comprises 14 residues. The CDR3 sequence: CASSPGQGLGPQHF. In DNA, the CDR3 is TGTGCCAGCAGCCCCGGACAGGGCTTGGGGCCCCAGCATTTT.

This clonotype occurred many times. The J gene is TRBJ2-2, the V gene TRBV30; D not certain. The CDR3 runs to 14 residues. The germline V and J ends were trimmed by 1 base and 4 bases, with 10 bases remaining between them. In germline, CDR1 is GTSNPN, CDR2 SVGIG (reference sequence). This chain's CDR3 is CAWSGHETTGELFF. In DNA form, the CDR3 reads TGTGCCTGGAGTGGCCACGAGACCACCGGGGAGCTGTTTTTT.

This chain's CDR3 is CSAALFGQGTYEQYF. The CDR3 bases are TGCAGTGCCGCGCTTTTCGGGCAGGGGACCTACGAGCAGTACTTC. This chain uses TRBV20-1 with TRBJ2-7; possible D gene TRBD1, 6 bases. The CDR3 totals 15 residues. The germline V gene encodes CDR1 DFQATT and CDR2 SNEGSKA (reference sequence). Trimming left V 6 bases short and J 2 bases short, with 20 bases between.

This clonotype was counted many times. The rearrangement joins TRBV27 to TRBJ2-7; D is uncertain. V gave up 4 bases and J gave up 4 bases, with 17 bases separating them. From germline, CDR1 is MNHEY and CDR2 SMNVEV (reference sequence). The CDR3 is made up of 15 amino acids. CDR3 sequence: CASSWFPAGLYEQYF. The CDR3 nucleotides are TGTGCCAGCAGTTGGTTTCCCGCAGGCCTATACGAGCAGTACTTC.